This passage covers 5 T cell receptor beta chains from one sample sequenced in a study of T cells in Graves' hyperthyroidism and ophthalmopathy (dated by TCRdb to between 2019 and 2020). The library was produced with multiplex PCR. The sequencer listed for this sample is Illumina HiSeq 2000. TCR beta CDR3 regions were amplified from RNA transcripts. A first-round RT-PCR of the TCR CDR3 used the HTBI primer set with the Qiagen OneStep RT-PCR kit. TCRdb itself trimmed the public reads at Q25 with fastp, ran MiXCR and retained productive beta chains. Each CDR3 protein appears once, grouped with its most common genes and DNA. Across this sample there are 500,000 to 600,000 distinct CDR3 sequences, with approximately 20% seen only once. Of the sample, around 50% is held by the ten largest clones. The sample comprised blood. The receptors derive from a man between 35 and 55 years old with Graves' ophthalmopathy.

This clonotype appeared a few times. The rearrangement uses TRBV30 and TRBJ1-5; D uncertain. The germline V gene has CDR1 GTSNPN and CDR2 SVGIG (reference sequence). The V gene lost 1 base and the J gene lost 7 bases, with 17 bases spanning the gap. The length of the CDR3 is 15 residues. For the CDR3, the DNA is TGTGCCTGGAGTGGGGCCGGTCGCTACGGGCAGCCCCAGCATTTT. Protein sequence: CAWSGAGRYGQPQHF.

This clonotype has only a few counts. The gene calls are TRBV5-1 and TRBJ2-7, with 9 bases aligning to TRBD1. V lost 3 bases to trimming and J lost 4 bases; unmatched junction nucleotides: 2. Per germline, CDR1 SGHRS and CDR2 YFSETQ. CDR3 length: 13 amino acids. CDR3 loop: CASSWGTGYEQYF. CDR3 nucleotide sequence: TGCGCCAGCAGCTGGGGGACAGGGTACGAGCAGTACTTC.

This clonotype was seen more than once but under ten times. The rearrangement uses TRBV6-1 and TRBJ1-2; perhaps TRBD1 as D (5 bases). The CDR3 is made up of 11 amino acids. The ends were cut back, 7 bases at V and 6 bases at J, with 9 bases in the middle. Per the germline V gene, CDR1 is MNHNS and CDR2 is SASEGT. In DNA form, the CDR3 reads TGTGCCAGCACCCGGGACCATGGCTACACCTTC. As protein: CASTRDHGYTF.

This sequence joins TRBV6-2 or TRBV6-3 and TRBJ2-3, with 7 bases aligning to TRBD1. Germline-derived CDR1 and CDR2 are MNHEY and SVGEGT. V trimming: 5 bases; J trimming: 4 bases; junction bases outside the gene matches: 12. CDR3 length equals 16 residues. This chain's CDR3 is CASSMEGGVVPDTQYF. In nucleotides, the CDR3 is TGTGCCAGCAGTATGGAAGGGGGCGTTGTCCCAGATACGCAGTATTTT.

The V call is TRBV9, the J call TRBJ2-3; 7 bases match TRBD2. Germline V gene lookup returns CDR1 SGDLS and CDR2 YYNGEE. Losses at the gene ends were 5 bases for V and 1 base for J; bases not matched to a gene: 7. The CDR3 length is 15 residues. The CDR3 here is CASSTSSGRTDTQYF. The DNA for the CDR3 is TGTGCCAGCAGTACCTCTAGCGGTCGCACAGATACGCAGTATTTT.